What follows are 5 T cell receptor beta chains derived from one specimen sequenced in a study of blood T cell repertoires in COVID-19. Assay used: immunoSEQ multiplex PCR; TCRdb lists only in-frame clones, some missing. The sample has some 160,000 clones, 70% to 90% seen once; the top ten hold more than 4%. What was sequenced was peripheral blood. These receptors were obtained from a woman aged 45 to 65 with acute or convalescent COVID-19.

This chain uses TRBV7-9 with TRBJ1-4; TRBD1 might be the D (5 bases). The CDR3 is made up of 15 amino acids. CDR1 SEHNR and CDR2 FQNEAQ come from the germline V gene (reference sequence). V shed 6 bases and J shed 3 bases, with 14 bases lying between them. CDR3: CASSYPTEANEKLFF. CDR3 in DNA: TGTGCCAGCAGTTACCCGACAGAAGCTAATGAAAAACTGTTTTTT.

This clone has only one observation. V gene TRBV5-1 combines with J gene TRBJ1-3, with TRBD1 identical over 10 bases. Germline CDR1 and CDR2: SGHRS and YFSETQ. V lost 0 bases and J lost 7; bases outside the gene matches: 7. The CDR3 contains 16 residues. The CDR3: CASSLAGQGFSNTIYF. The CDR3 DNA sequence: TGCGCCAGCAGCTTGGCGGGACAGGGGTTTTCTAACACCATATATTTT.

The V call is TRBV19, the J call TRBJ2-7; tentative D call: TRBD1 (6 bases). CDR3 length: 13 amino acids. Trimming cost V 0 bases and J 3 bases, with 6 bases left between them. CDR1 is LNHDA, CDR2 SQIVND, per germline (reference sequence). In DNA, the CDR3 is TGTGCCAGTAGTATAGAAGGGGGCTACGAGCAGTACTTC. Protein sequence: CASSIEGGYEQYF.

The chain uses TRBV7-2 and TRBJ1-1; D remains ambiguous. Germline V gene lookup returns CDR1 SGHTA and CDR2 FQGNSA. Trimming took 5 bases from V and 2 from J, leaving 15 bases between them. This CDR3 has 15 residues. The CDR3 is CASSPGGRVNTEAFF. CDR3 coding DNA: TGTGCCAGCAGCCCCGGAGGTCGGGTTAACACTGAAGCTTTCTTT.

The chain employs TRBV18 and TRBJ1-4; D ambiguous. The CDR3 is made up of 14 amino acids. Germline V CDR1 and CDR2: KGHSH, LQKENI. V was shortened by 8 bases and J by 4 bases, with 14 bases between the two germline ends. The CDR3 DNA reads TGTGCCAGCGCCTACACAGTCATTAATGAAAAACTGTTTTTT. It encodes CASAYTVINEKLFF.